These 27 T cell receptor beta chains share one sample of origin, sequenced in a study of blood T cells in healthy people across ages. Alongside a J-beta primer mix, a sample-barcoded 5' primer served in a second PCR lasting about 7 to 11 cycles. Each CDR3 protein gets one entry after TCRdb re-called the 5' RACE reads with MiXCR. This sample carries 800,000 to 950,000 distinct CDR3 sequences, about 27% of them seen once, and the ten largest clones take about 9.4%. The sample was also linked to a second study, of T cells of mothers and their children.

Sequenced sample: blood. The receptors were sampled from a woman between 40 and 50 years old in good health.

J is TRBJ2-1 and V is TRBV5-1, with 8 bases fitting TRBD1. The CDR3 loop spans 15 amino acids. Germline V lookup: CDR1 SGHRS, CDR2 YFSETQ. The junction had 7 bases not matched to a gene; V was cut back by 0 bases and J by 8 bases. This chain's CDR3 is CASSLGQGAFHEQFF. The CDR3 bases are TGCGCCAGCAGCTTGGGGCAGGGGGCTTTCCATGAGCAGTTCTTC.

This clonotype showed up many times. The DNA of the CDR3 is TGTGCCAGCAGTTACTTGGGTGGATATGGCTACACCTTC. It specifies CASSYLGGYGYTF. The chain is built from TRBV6-6 and TRBJ1-2, with no clear D. This CDR3 comprises 13 residues. CDR1 is MNHNY, CDR2 SVGAGI, per germline (reference sequence). Between the trimmed V and J ends, which lost 1 base and 5 bases, there was a span of 8 bases.

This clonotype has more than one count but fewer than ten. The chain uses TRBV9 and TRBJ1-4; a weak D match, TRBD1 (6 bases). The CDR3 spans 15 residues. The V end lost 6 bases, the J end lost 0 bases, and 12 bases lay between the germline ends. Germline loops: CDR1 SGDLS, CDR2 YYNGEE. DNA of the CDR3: TGTGCCAGCACACAGGGAGTTGCAACTAATGAAAAACTGTTTTTT. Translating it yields CASTQGVATNEKLFF.

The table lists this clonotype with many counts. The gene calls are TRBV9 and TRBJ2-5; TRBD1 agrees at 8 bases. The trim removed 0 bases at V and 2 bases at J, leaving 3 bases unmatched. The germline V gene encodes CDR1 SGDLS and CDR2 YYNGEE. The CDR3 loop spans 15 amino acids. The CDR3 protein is CASSVAGTGQETQYF. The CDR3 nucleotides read TGTGCCAGCAGCGTAGCAGGGACAGGTCAAGAGACCCAGTACTTC.

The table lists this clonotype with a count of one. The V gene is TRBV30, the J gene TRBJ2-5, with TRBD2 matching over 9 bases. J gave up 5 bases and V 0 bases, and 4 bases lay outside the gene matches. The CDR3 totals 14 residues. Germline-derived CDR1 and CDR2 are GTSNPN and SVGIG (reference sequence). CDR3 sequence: CAWSVQRGAETQYF. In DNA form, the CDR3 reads TGTGCCTGGAGTGTACAGCGGGGGGCGGAGACCCAGTACTTC.

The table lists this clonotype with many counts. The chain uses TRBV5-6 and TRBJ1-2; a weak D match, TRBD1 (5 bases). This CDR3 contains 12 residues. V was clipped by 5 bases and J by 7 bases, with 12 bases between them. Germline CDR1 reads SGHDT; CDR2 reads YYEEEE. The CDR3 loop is CASRRLGGGYTF. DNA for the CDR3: TGTGCCAGCAGAAGATTGGGGGGTGGCTACACCTTC. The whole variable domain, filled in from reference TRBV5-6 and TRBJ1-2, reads DAGVTQSPTHLIKTRGQQVTLRCSPKSGHDTVSWYQQALGQGPQFIFQYYEEEERQRGNFPDRFSGHQFPNYSSELNVNALLLGDSALYLCASRRLGGGYTFGSGTRLTVV.

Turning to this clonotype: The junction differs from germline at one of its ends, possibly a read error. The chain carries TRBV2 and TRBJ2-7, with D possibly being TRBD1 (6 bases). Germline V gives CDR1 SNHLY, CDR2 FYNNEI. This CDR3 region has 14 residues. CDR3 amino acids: CASSHRALSCEQYF. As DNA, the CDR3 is TGTGCCAGCAGCCACAGGGCCCTCTCCTGCGAGCAGTACTTC.

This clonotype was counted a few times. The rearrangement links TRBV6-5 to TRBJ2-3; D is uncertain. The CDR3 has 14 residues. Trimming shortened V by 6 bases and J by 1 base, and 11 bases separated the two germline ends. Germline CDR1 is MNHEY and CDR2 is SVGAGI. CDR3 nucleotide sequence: TGTGCCAGCAGGGCAACCCCCGGCACAGATACGCAGTATTTT. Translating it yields CASRATPGTDTQYF.

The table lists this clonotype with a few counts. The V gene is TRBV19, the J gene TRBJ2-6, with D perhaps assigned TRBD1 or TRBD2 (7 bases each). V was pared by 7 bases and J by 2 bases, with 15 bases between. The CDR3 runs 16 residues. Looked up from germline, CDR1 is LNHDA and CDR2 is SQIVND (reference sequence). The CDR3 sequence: CASTPGGAPGANVLTF. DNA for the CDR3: TGTGCCAGTACCCCAGGGGGGGCGCCTGGGGCCAACGTCCTGACTTTC.

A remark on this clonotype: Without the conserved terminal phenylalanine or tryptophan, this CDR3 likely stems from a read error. CDR3: CASSLAGTSKGETQYC. Here the CDR3 DNA reads TGTGCCAGCAGCTTAGCCGGGACCTCGAAGGGGGAGACCCAGTACTGC. The rearrangement links TRBV7-6 to TRBJ2-5, with D perhaps being TRBD1 or TRBD2 (5 bases each). CDR3 length: 16 amino acids. Trimming shortened V by 0 bases and J by 5 bases, and 16 bases separated the two germline ends. The germline V gene encodes CDR1 SGHVS and CDR2 FNYEAQ.

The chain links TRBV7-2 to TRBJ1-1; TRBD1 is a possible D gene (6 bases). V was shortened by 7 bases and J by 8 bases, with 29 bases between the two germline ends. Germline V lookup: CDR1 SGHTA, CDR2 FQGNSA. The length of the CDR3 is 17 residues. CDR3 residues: CASTVGSGARVDGEAFF. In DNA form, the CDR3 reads TGTGCCAGCACCGTGGGGTCAGGGGCGCGGGTTGACGGAGAAGCTTTCTTT.

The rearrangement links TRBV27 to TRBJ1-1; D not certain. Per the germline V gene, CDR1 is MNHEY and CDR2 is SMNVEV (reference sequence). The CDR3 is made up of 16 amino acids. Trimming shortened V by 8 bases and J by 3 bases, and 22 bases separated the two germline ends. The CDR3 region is CASSPPRGMYYTEAFF. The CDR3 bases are TGTGCCAGCTCCCCCCCCCGGGGAATGTATTACACTGAAGCTTTCTTT.

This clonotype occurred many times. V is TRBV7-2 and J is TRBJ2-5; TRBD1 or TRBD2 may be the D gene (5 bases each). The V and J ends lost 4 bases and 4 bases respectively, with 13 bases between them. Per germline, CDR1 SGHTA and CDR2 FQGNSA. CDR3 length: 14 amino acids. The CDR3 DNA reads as TGTGCCAGCAGCTCCGGAGATGGGGGAGAGACCCAGTACTTC. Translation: CASSSGDGGETQYF. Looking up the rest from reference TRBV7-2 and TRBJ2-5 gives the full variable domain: GAGVSQSPSNKVTEKGKDVELRCDPISGHTALYWYRQSLGQGLEFLIYFQGNSAPDKSGLPSDRFSAERTGGSVSTLTIQRTQQEDSAVYLCASSSGDGGETQYFGPGTRLLVL.

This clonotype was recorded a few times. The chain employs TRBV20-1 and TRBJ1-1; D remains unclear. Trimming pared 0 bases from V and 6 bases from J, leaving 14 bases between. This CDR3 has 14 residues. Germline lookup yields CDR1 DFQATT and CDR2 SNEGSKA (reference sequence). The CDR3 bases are TGCAGTGCTAGAGATCGAGACTGGGAGGCTGAAGCTTTCTTT. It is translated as CSARDRDWEAEAFF.

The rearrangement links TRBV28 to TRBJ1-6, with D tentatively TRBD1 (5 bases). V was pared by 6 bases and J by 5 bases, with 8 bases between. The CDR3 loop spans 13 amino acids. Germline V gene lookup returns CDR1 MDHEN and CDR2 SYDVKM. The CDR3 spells CASRGPDNSPLHF. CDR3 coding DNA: TGTGCCAGCAGGGGGCCGGATAATTCACCCCTCCACTTT.

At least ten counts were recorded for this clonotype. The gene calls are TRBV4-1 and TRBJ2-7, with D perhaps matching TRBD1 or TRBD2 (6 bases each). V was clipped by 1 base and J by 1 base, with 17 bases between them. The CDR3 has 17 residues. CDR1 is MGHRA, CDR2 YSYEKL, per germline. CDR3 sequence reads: CASSQVEGGYRSYEQYF. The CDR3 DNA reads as TGCGCCAGCAGCCAAGTGGAAGGGGGGTATAGGTCCTACGAGCAGTACTTC.

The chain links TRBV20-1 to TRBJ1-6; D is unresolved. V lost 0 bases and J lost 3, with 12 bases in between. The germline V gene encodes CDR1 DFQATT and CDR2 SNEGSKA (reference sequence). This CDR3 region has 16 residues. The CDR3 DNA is TGCAGTGCTAGAGAGGTGGTCTGGGGCTATAATTCACCCCTCCACTTT. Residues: CSAREVVWGYNSPLHF.

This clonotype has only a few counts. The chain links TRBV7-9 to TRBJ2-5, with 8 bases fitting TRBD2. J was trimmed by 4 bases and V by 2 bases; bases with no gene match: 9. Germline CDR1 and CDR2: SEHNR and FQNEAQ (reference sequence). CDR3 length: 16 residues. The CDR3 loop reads CASSLSVGGAGETQYF. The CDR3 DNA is TGTGCCAGCAGCTTAAGCGTCGGGGGGGCTGGAGAGACCCAGTACTTC. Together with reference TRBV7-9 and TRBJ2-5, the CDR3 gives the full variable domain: DTGVSQNPRHKITKRGQNVTFRCDPISEHNRLYWYRQTLGQGPEFLTYFQNEAQLEKSRLLSDRFSAERPKGSFSTLEIQRTEQGDSAMYLCASSLSVGGAGETQYFGPGTRLLVL.

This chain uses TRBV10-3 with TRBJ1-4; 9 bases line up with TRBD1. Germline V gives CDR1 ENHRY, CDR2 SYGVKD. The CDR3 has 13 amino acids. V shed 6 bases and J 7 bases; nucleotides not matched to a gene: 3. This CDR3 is CAISGTGPEKLFF. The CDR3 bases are TGTGCCATCAGCGGGACAGGGCCTGAAAAACTGTTTTTT.

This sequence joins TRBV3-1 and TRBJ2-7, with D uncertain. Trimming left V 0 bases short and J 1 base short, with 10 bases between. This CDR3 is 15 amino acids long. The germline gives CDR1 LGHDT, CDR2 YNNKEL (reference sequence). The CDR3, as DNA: TGTGCCAGCAGCCAAGATTGGGTCGGTTCCTACGAGCAGTACTTC. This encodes CASSQDWVGSYEQYF.

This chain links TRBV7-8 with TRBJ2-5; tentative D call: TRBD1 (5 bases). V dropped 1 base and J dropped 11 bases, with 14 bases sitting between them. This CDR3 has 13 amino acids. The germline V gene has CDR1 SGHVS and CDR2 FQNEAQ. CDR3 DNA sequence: TGTGCCAGCAGCTTAGTGGCAGGGCGTGAGCAGTACTTC. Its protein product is CASSLVAGREQYF.

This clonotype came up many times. The chain's CDR3 is CSAPTLGQGRRAGANVLTF. The CDR3 DNA follows: TGCAGTGCACCTACTCTGGGACAGGGAAGGCGGGCTGGGGCCAACGTCCTGACTTTC. This sequence joins TRBV20-1 and TRBJ2-6; 9 bases align to TRBD1. Trimming took 6 bases from V and 2 from J; bases not matched to a gene: 17. Per germline, CDR1 DFQATT and CDR2 SNEGSKA (reference sequence). This CDR3 has 19 residues.

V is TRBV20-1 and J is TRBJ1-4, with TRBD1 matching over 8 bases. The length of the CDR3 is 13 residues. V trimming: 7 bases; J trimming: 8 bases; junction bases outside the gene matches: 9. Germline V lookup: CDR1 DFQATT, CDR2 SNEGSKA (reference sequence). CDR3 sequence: CSVKDRVGEKLFF. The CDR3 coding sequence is TGCAGTGTCAAGGACAGGGTAGGGGAAAAACTGTTTTTT.

The CDR3 DNA is TGTGCCAGCAGCCCCGAGTGGGGGACTGGAAACACCATATATTTT. As protein: CASSPEWGTGNTIYF. J is TRBJ1-3 and V is TRBV28, with D maybe TRBD1 (5 bases). In germline, CDR1 is MDHEN, CDR2 SYDVKM. Trimming removed 6 bases at V and 2 bases at J, with 14 bases between. This CDR3 region has 15 residues.

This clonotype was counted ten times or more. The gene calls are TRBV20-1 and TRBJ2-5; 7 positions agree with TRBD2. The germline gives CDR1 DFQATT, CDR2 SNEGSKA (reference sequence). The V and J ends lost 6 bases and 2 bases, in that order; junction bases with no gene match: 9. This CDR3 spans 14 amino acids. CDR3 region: CSARGGSTQETQYF. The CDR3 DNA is TGCAGTGCAAGGGGAGGGTCGACGCAAGAGACCCAGTACTTC.

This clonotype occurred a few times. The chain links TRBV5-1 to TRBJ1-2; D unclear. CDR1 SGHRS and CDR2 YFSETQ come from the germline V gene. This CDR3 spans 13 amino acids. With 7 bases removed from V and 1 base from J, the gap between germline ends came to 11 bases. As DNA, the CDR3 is TGCGCCAGCTCCGACGGAAATAACTATGGCTACACCTTC. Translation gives CASSDGNNYGYTF.

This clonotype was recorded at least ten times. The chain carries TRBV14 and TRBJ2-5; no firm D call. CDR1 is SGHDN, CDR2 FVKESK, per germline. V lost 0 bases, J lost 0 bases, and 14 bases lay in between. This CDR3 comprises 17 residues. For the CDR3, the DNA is TGTGCCAGCAGCCAAGAGTGGTTTTCCGCGAACCAAGAGACCCAGTACTTC. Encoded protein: CASSQEWFSANQETQYF.